Below are 26 T cell receptor beta chains sequenced from a single sample in a study of Ad26.COV2.S vaccination and SARS-CoV-2 variants (dated by TCRdb to the early 2020s). The treatment or condition tag for this specimen amounts to: over 15 received Ad26.COV2.S at low or high dose, single or two shots; roughly 5 received placebo; per-sample allocation not given. For vaccine and placebo recipients, repertoires were sequenced using samples collected on day 63 after the first injection. The library was made by the immunoSEQ multiplex PCR assay. TCRdb re-hosts the immuneACCESS table, in-frame sequences only. Its copies lack some clones; in the studies checked, an unresolved V gene accounts for under half of them, and the cause for the rest is not known. The sample table contains 400,000 to 450,000 clones; only one count was recorded for about 93% of them. The ten largest clonotypes hold about 12% of the sample.

The sample in question was peripheral blood, obtained in a trial of Ad26.COV2.S vaccine versus placebo. The receptors come from a person aged 18 to 65 who received the Ad26.COV2.S COVID-19 vaccine or a placebo.

The J gene is TRBJ1-1, the V gene TRBV7-2; D not resolved. There are 15 residues in the CDR3. Germline V lookup: CDR1 SGHTA, CDR2 FQGNSA. V dropped 2 bases and J dropped 4 bases, with 14 bases sitting between them. The CDR3 here is CASSLSRHSVTEAFF. The CDR3 DNA follows: TGTGCCAGCAGCTTATCTCGGCACTCCGTCACTGAAGCTTTCTTT.

This chain joins TRBV27 and TRBJ2-7; the D is unclear. The germline V gene encodes CDR1 MNHEY and CDR2 SMNVEV (reference sequence). V lost 2 bases to trimming and J lost 4 bases, with 9 bases between them. The CDR3 is 13 residues long. The CDR3: CASSLGLDYEQYF. CDR3 nucleotides: TGTGCCAGCAGTTTAGGGTTGGATTACGAGCAGTACTTC.

The rearrangement links TRBV20-1 to TRBJ2-4; D is unclear. Germline V gives CDR1 DFQATT, CDR2 SNEGSKA (reference sequence). Trimming cost V 3 bases and J 0 bases, with 12 bases left between them. The CDR3 length is 15 residues. CDR3 residues: CSASPRRLAKNIQYF. CDR3 bases: TGCAGTGCTAGTCCGAGGCGGTTAGCCAAAAACATTCAGTACTTC.

This clone was seen a handful of times. The chain has TRBV6-1 and TRBJ2-2; 11 bases map to TRBD2. Germline V gene lookup returns CDR1 MNHNS and CDR2 SASEGT. Unmatched junction bases numbered 1, after V lost 3 bases and J lost 1 base. The CDR3 sequence is 16 residues long. CDR3 sequence: CASSELAGGNTGELFF. CDR3 nucleotide sequence: TGTGCCAGCAGTGAGCTAGCGGGAGGGAACACCGGGGAGCTGTTTTTT.

The chain has TRBV6-2 or TRBV6-3 and TRBJ2-5; no clear D. The CDR3 contains 15 residues. Germline V lookup: CDR1 MNHEY, CDR2 SVGEGT. Trimming took off 1 base at V and 4 bases at J, with 13 bases between the two ends. The CDR3, as DNA: TGTGCCAGCAGTTACTTGGACGGGCTGGCAGAGACCCAGTACTTC. It codes for CASSYLDGLAETQYF.

This chain joins TRBV4-1 and TRBJ1-1; TRBD1 agrees at 10 bases. There are 15 residues in the CDR3. Germline loops: CDR1 MGHRA, CDR2 YSYEKL. V was pared by 5 bases and J by 7 bases, with 10 bases of the junction left unmatched. The CDR3 sequence is CASSFPGQGINEAFF. The CDR3 DNA follows: TGCGCCAGCAGCTTCCCGGGACAGGGGATCAATGAAGCTTTCTTT.

The rearrangement joins TRBV4-1 to TRBJ1-2; maybe TRBD1 (5 bases). Germline CDR1 is MGHRA and CDR2 is YSYEKL. The CDR3 spans 18 residues. V was trimmed by 1 base and J by 2 bases, leaving 20 bases between them. The CDR3 region is CASSQGSAGLKQNYGYTF. The CDR3 DNA reads TGCGCCAGCAGCCAAGGATCGGCAGGGCTAAAACAAAACTATGGCTACACCTTC.

The V call is TRBV4-3, the J call TRBJ2-6; D is unclear. The length of the CDR3 is 16 residues. V was trimmed by 4 bases and J by 7 bases, leaving 17 bases between them. Germline assignment: CDR1 LGHNA and CDR2 YSLEER. The DNA of the CDR3 is TGCGCCAGCAGCCCTCGGAGTCCCCTGTCAGCCAACGTCCTGACTTTC. Translation gives CASSPRSPLSANVLTF.

The chain carries TRBV9 and TRBJ1-1, with TRBD1 identical over 12 bases. Germline CDR1 and CDR2: SGDLS and YYNGEE. Unmatched junction bases numbered 7, after V lost 3 bases and J lost 4 bases. This CDR3 comprises 16 residues. The CDR3 protein is CASSEGTGGGSTEAFF. The DNA for the CDR3 is TGTGCCAGCAGCGAAGGGACAGGGGGCGGGAGCACTGAAGCTTTCTTT.

This sequence joins TRBV19 and TRBJ1-2, with a weak D call TRBD1 (5 bases). The CDR3 spans 13 residues. Germline lookup yields CDR1 LNHDA and CDR2 SQIVND (reference sequence). V was shortened by 3 bases and J by 6 bases, with 11 bases between the two germline ends. The DNA for the CDR3 is TGTGCCAGTAGTATGGTCAGGGTTGATGGCTACACCTTC. Encoded protein: CASSMVRVDGYTF. Using reference TRBV19 and TRBJ1-2 for the parts outside the CDR3, the full variable domain is DGGITQSPKYLFRKEGQNVTLSCEQNLNHDAMYWYRQDPGQGLRLIYYSQIVNDFQKGDIAEGYSVSREKKESFPLTVTSAQKNPTAFYLCASSMVRVDGYTFGSGTRLTVV.

This clone was observed a handful of times. The chain carries TRBV5-1 and TRBJ2-1, with TRBD2 matching over 12 bases. The CDR3 sequence is 16 residues long. Germline V gene data show CDR1 as SGHRS and CDR2 as YFSETQ. J gave up 4 bases and V 3 bases, and 5 bases lay outside the gene matches. The CDR3 here is CASSSPGTSGYNEQFF. In DNA form, the CDR3 reads TGCGCCAGCAGCTCCCCCGGGACTAGCGGGTACAATGAGCAGTTCTTC.

This clone has only one observation. The rearrangement uses TRBV30 and TRBJ2-2, with 7 nucleotides matching TRBD2. From germline, CDR1 is GTSNPN and CDR2 SVGIG (reference sequence). The V and J ends lost 0 bases and 7 bases, in that order; junction bases with no gene match: 8. CDR3 size: 15 residues. CDR3 in DNA: TGTGCCTGGAGTGTACTTTCTAGCGGCAGCGGGGAGCTGTTTTTT. Translating gives CAWSVLSSGSGELFF.

The J gene is TRBJ1-2, the V gene TRBV5-5; no definite D call. Between the trimmed V and J ends, which lost 4 bases and 4 bases, there was a span of 20 bases. The CDR3 sequence is 16 residues long. Germline assignment: CDR1 SGHKS and CDR2 YYEKEE (reference sequence). The CDR3 here is CASSPGGRTAGYGYTF. The CDR3 nucleotides are TGTGCCAGCAGCCCCGGCGGGAGGACGGCGGGCTATGGCTACACCTTC. The whole variable domain, filled in from reference TRBV5-5 and TRBJ1-2, reads DAGVTQSPTHLIKTRGQQVTLRCSPISGHKSVSWYQQVLGQGPQFIFQYYEKEERGRGNFPDRFSARQFPNYSSELNVNALLLGDSALYLCASSPGGRTAGYGYTFGSGTRLTVV.

The DNA of the CDR3 is TGCGCCAGCAGCCAAGCTCACCGTCGGAACACCGGGGAGCTGTTTTTT. Its protein product is CASSQAHRRNTGELFF. The rearrangement links TRBV4-3 to TRBJ2-2, with D unresolved. Trimming removed 1 base from V and 1 base from J, with 10 bases in between. This CDR3 spans 16 amino acids. The V gene's germline CDR1 is LGHNA and CDR2 YSLEER.

The chain employs TRBV4-3 and TRBJ2-5; no reliable D call. V was trimmed by 0 bases and J by 5 bases, leaving 16 bases between them. Germline V gives CDR1 LGHNA, CDR2 YSLEER. The CDR3 has 16 amino acids. DNA of the CDR3: TGCGCCAGCAGCCAAGATTTCCCTGGGCAGTTGGAGACCCAGTACTTC. Translated, it gives CASSQDFPGQLETQYF.

The chain joins TRBV15 to TRBJ1-1; D is unclear. V gave up 0 bases and J gave up 1 base, with 9 bases separating them. This CDR3 region has 15 residues. CDR1 and CDR2 (germline): LNHNV, YYDKDF (reference sequence). DNA for the CDR3: TGTGCCACCAGCAGAGATCCGTTTGAGAACACTGAAGCTTTCTTT. Translating gives CATSRDPFENTEAFF.

The DNA of the CDR3 is TGTGCCAGCAGGAGGACAGGGGCCTACGAGCAGTACTTC. It encodes CASRRTGAYEQYF. The chain has TRBV6-5 and TRBJ2-7, with 9 bases lining up with TRBD1. V gave up 6 bases and J gave up 2 bases; unmatched junction bases: 2. The CDR3 loop spans 13 amino acids. Germline CDR1 MNHEY, CDR2 SVGAGI.

Of note for this clone: At one end the junction does not follow the germline gene, possibly because of a read error. V and J are TRBV6-7 and TRBJ2-1; 12 bases match TRBD2. TRBV6-7 is classed as an ORF, of uncertain function. CDR3 size: 12 residues. Here the CDR3 DNA reads TGTGCCAGCAGTTACGTGACTAGCGGGAGACTCTTC. Translation gives CASSYVTSGRLF.

J is TRBJ2-7 and V is TRBV9; D ambiguous. Germline V gives CDR1 SGDLS, CDR2 YYNGEE. V lost 3 bases and J 6 bases, leaving 10 bases between the germline ends. This CDR3 comprises 12 residues. CDR3 sequence (DNA): TGTGCCAGCAGCGGGACGGCCTCCGAGCAGTACTTC. This codes for CASSGTASEQYF.

The V gene is TRBV10-3, the J gene TRBJ2-2, with D uncertain. V dropped 6 bases and J dropped 2 bases, with 4 bases sitting between them. The germline CDR1 and CDR2 sequences are ENHRY and SYGVKD. This CDR3 has 12 amino acids. CDR3 bases: TGTGCCATCAGCGCCAACACCGGGGAGCTGTTTTTT. Translated, it gives CAISANTGELFF.

This chain links TRBV6-4 with TRBJ2-1; D uncertain. CDR1 is MRHNA and CDR2 is SNTAGT in the germline V gene. This CDR3 has 13 residues. Trimming took off 4 bases at V and 6 bases at J, with 10 bases between the two ends. CDR3 DNA sequence: TGTGCCAGCAGTGTTGACCTAGTCAATGAGCAGTTCTTC. Its translation is CASSVDLVNEQFF.

This chain uses TRBV24-1 with TRBJ1-2; D ambiguous. The germline CDR1 and CDR2 sequences are KGHDR and SFDVKD. CDR3 length equals 14 residues. V was shortened by 1 base and J by 4 bases, with 9 bases between the two germline ends. The CDR3 region has the DNA TGTGCCACCAGTGATTTTGGGCAGACCTATGGCTACACCTTC. Translation gives CATSDFGQTYGYTF.

The rearrangement joins TRBV21-1 to TRBJ1-1. TRBV21-1 is described as a pseudogene. There are 13 residues in the CDR3. The CDR3 DNA sequence: TGTGCCAAGCAGTGCGGGGGGGGCACTGAAGCTTTCTTT. It encodes CAKQCGGGTEAFF.

V gene TRBV28 combines with J gene TRBJ2-7; 9 bases align to TRBD1. The CDR3 runs to 15 residues. Germline V gives CDR1 MDHEN, CDR2 SYDVKM. Trimming took 3 bases from V and 4 from J; bases not matched to a gene: 7. CDR3 coding DNA: TGTGCCAGCAGTTTGTCCGGGACAGGGAGTTACGAGCAGTACTTC. Amino acids: CASSLSGTGSYEQYF.

This clone was picked up a small number of times. The V and J genes are TRBV7-3 and TRBJ2-2, with 7 nucleotides matching TRBD2. The CDR3 covers 14 residues. From germline, CDR1 is SGHTA and CDR2 FQGTGA. Trimming cost V 6 bases and J 0 bases; bases outside gene matches: 1. CDR3 DNA sequence: TGTGCCAGCAGAGGACTAGCGAACACCGGGGAGCTGTTTTTT. Encoded protein: CASRGLANTGELFF.

The V gene is TRBV5-5, the J gene TRBJ2-7; TRBD1 matches 7 bases. The V segment lost 3 bases and the J segment 4 bases; nucleotides outside the gene matches: 4. Germline CDR1 is SGHKS and CDR2 is YYEKEE (reference sequence). CDR3 length equals 13 residues. The CDR3 coding sequence is TGTGCCAGCAGCTCCACAGGGGTTTACGAGCAGTACTTC. Residues: CASSSTGVYEQYF.